The 2 T cell receptor beta chains reported below all come from one sample, sequenced in a study of T-cell reconstitution after alpha-beta-depleted transplantation in children. Unique molecular identifiers were used to barcode this TCRbeta library. In TCRdb, the PCR reads were re-called with MiXCR into one record per CDR3 protein. The table lists 90,000 to 130,000 distinct CDR3 sequences, 9% to 12% of them singletons, with approximately 7.6% in the top ten. The starting material was PBMCs from the stem cell graft donor, obtained from the stem cell graft. These receptors all come from a human donor who donated a stem cell graft to a child with acute lymphoblastic leukemia.

This clonotype was seen ten or more times. CDR3 DNA sequence: TGTGCCAGCAGATCCCTCAGACCCAGAGGGGAGCTGTTTTTT. It is translated as CASRSLRPRGELFF. The chain is built from TRBV6-5 and TRBJ2-2; D is unclear. The CDR3 has 14 amino acids. Trimming left V 6 bases short and J 8 bases short, with 16 bases between. Germline loops: CDR1 MNHEY, CDR2 SVGAGI.

This clonotype was seen many times. The chain employs TRBV7-9 and TRBJ1-3, with D tentatively TRBD1 (6 bases). Per germline, CDR1 SEHNR and CDR2 FQNEAQ (reference sequence). This CDR3 is 16 amino acids long. Trimming stripped 5 bases from V and 0 bases from J, with 14 bases between. CDR3 region: CASSLRQVLSGNTIYF. The DNA for the CDR3 is TGTGCCAGCAGCCTACGACAGGTGCTCTCTGGAAACACCATATATTTT.